These 26 T cell receptor beta chains came from one sample sequenced in a study of radiotherapy plus CTLA-4 blockade in lung cancer. Profiling relied on immunoSEQ multiplex PCR, and the TCRdb table lists in-frame clones only, not all of them. The sample records over 35,000 clones, roughly three quarters being singletons. This sample comprised peripheral blood, obtained from a patient treated with radiotherapy plus ipilimumab. These receptor sequences come from a human donor with non-small cell lung cancer whose response to radiotherapy plus ipilimumab could not be evaluated.

The V gene is TRBV29-1, the J gene TRBJ2-7; possibly TRBD2 for D (5 bases). The CDR3 is 13 amino acids. V lost 7 bases to trimming and J lost 0 bases, with 13 bases between them. Germline lookup yields CDR1 SQVTM and CDR2 ANQGSEA. The CDR3 reads CSAARADSYEQYF. The CDR3 nucleotides are TGCAGCGCCGCGAGGGCGGACTCCTACGAGCAGTACTTC.

The chain couples TRBV5-3 to TRBJ1-2; D unresolved. TRBV5-3 is flagged as an ORF with uncertain function. The V gene lost 4 bases and the J gene lost 1 base, with 11 bases spanning the gap. There are 14 residues in the CDR3. CDR3 sequence (DNA): TGTGCCAGAAGCGGCTTGGCAGTTAACTATGGCTACACCTTC. The encoded protein is CARSGLAVNYGYTF.

V is TRBV9 and J is TRBJ2-7; a possible D gene is TRBD1 (6 bases). Trimming removed 3 bases at V and 5 bases at J, with 15 bases between. Per germline, CDR1 SGDLS and CDR2 YYNGEE. The CDR3 length is 14 residues. CDR3 DNA: TGTGCCAGCAGCGATACAGGGATTAGCGACGAGCAGTACTTC. Translated: CASSDTGISDEQYF.

This chain links TRBV5-6 with TRBJ1-6, with TRBD1 matching over 9 bases. The CDR3 sequence is 18 residues long. Trimming at V came to 4 bases and at J to 9 bases, leaving 17 bases not matched to a gene. Germline-derived CDR1 and CDR2 are SGHDT and YYEEEE. This chain's CDR3 is CASSLLGQGTPSGSPLHF. The CDR3 DNA is TGTGCCAGCAGCCTGCTGGGACAGGGAACCCCATCCGGTTCACCCCTCCACTTT.

This chain joins TRBV28 and TRBJ2-7; D is undetermined. Germline loops: CDR1 MDHEN, CDR2 SYDVKM. The V end was cut by 3 bases, the J end by 4 bases, with 7 bases between. There are 12 residues in the CDR3. The CDR3 DNA follows: TGTGCCAGCAGTTTTTCGACTTACGAGCAGTACTTC. This translates into CASSFSTYEQYF.

The chain joins TRBV7-9 to TRBJ2-7, with TRBD2 matching 11 bases. Per germline, CDR1 SEHNR and CDR2 FQNEAQ (reference sequence). The CDR3 spans 16 residues. The J segment lost 6 bases and the V segment lost 3 bases, leaving 10 bases of the junction unmatched. CDR3 region: CASSFTLPGTSGEQYF. The CDR3 nucleotides are TGTGCCAGCAGCTTTACATTACCCGGGACTAGCGGCGAGCAGTACTTC.

The sample holds a few counts of this clone. J is TRBJ2-6 and V is TRBV4-1; 8 bases align to TRBD1. This CDR3 has 19 residues. Germline CDR1 is MGHRA and CDR2 is YSYEKL. Unmatched junction bases numbered 14, after V lost 6 bases and J lost 1 base. In DNA, the CDR3 is TGCGCCAGCAGGACAGGGGTACTGATACGTTCATCTGGGGCCAACGTCCTGACTTTC. This encodes CASRTGVLIRSSGANVLTF.

The V call is TRBV5-1, the J call TRBJ2-7, with 7 bases lining up with TRBD1. The CDR3 extends over 15 amino acids. The germline V gene has CDR1 SGHRS and CDR2 YFSETQ. The V segment lost 0 bases and the J segment 5 bases; nucleotides outside the gene matches: 8. As DNA, the CDR3 is TGCGCCAGCAGCTTGGATAGCAGGGGGAAGGACGAGCAGTACTTC. This sequence encodes CASSLDSRGKDEQYF. The variable domain in full, with the rest retrieved from reference TRBV5-1 and TRBJ2-7, is KAGVTQTPRYLIKTRGQQVTLSCSPISGHRSVSWYQQTPGQGLQFLFEYFSETQRNKGNFPGRFSGRQFSNSRSEMNVSTLELGDSALYLCASSLDSRGKDEQYFGPGTRLTVT.

The chain combines TRBV7-9 with TRBJ1-5; possibly TRBD1 for D (5 bases). Looked up from germline, CDR1 is SEHNR and CDR2 is FQNEAQ (reference sequence). The CDR3 totals 16 residues. Between the trimmed V and J ends, which lost 3 bases and 1 base, there was a span of 13 bases. The chain's CDR3 is CASSFGSGMSNQPQHF. In nucleotides, the CDR3 is TGTGCCAGCAGCTTTGGATCAGGGATGAGCAATCAGCCCCAGCATTTT.

The chain couples TRBV27 to TRBJ2-7; 8 nucleotides align to TRBD2. V lost 1 base to trimming and J lost 6 bases; unmatched junction nucleotides: 11. CDR1 and CDR2 (germline): MNHEY, SMNVEV (reference sequence). The CDR3 runs to 16 residues. The DNA of the CDR3 is TGTGCCAGCAGTTTATTGCGGGTACCGGCGGGGGGCGAGCAGTACTTC. Translation gives CASSLLRVPAGGEQYF.

The chain employs TRBV9 and TRBJ2-3; TRBD2 agrees at 12 bases. Germline V lookup: CDR1 SGDLS, CDR2 YYNGEE. V shed 2 bases and J 0 bases; nucleotides not matched to a gene: 4. The CDR3 sequence is 17 residues long. CDR3 residues: CASSVLAGGPSTDTQYF. CDR3 sequence (DNA): TGTGCCAGCAGCGTCCTAGCGGGGGGGCCTAGCACAGATACGCAGTATTTT.

Note on this clone: One junction end does not reproduce the germline sequence, and a read error may be involved. J is TRBJ2-3 and V is TRBV7-7, with 12 bases aligning to TRBD2. CDR3 length equals 15 residues. Per germline, CDR1 SSHAT and CDR2 FNYEAQ (reference sequence). CDR3 coding DNA: TGTGCTAGCAGCCAAGGACTAGCGGGATCAGATACGCAGTATTTT. This codes for CASSQGLAGSDTQYF.

V is TRBV25-1 and J is TRBJ2-3; the match to TRBD2 covers 9 bases. Germline trimming cut 5 bases from V and 0 bases from J; bases unmatched to any gene: 3. The CDR3 loop spans 15 amino acids. Germline CDR1 MGHDK, CDR2 SYGVNS. Here the CDR3 reads CASSLAGTSTDTQYF. CDR3 nucleotides: TGTGCCAGCAGTCTAGCGGGAACTAGCACAGATACGCAGTATTTT.

The chain has TRBV5-1 and TRBJ2-7; 9 bases are a match to TRBD1. CDR3 size: 14 residues. J was trimmed by 3 bases and V by 4 bases; bases with no gene match: 5. Germline V gene sequence: CDR1 SGHRS, CDR2 YFSETQ. The CDR3 region is CASSPDRGIYEQYF. CDR3 sequence (DNA): TGCGCCAGCAGCCCGGACAGGGGAATCTACGAGCAGTACTTC.

CDR3 nucleotides: TGTGCCAGCAGCTCCCGACTAGCAGGCGAGCAGTTCTTC. This sequence encodes CASSSRLAGEQFF. The chain carries TRBV7-3 and TRBJ2-1, with 7 positions matching TRBD2. J gave up 10 bases and V 4 bases, and 7 bases lay outside the gene matches. Looked up from germline, CDR1 is SGHTA and CDR2 is FQGTGA. This CDR3 has 13 amino acids.

The J gene is TRBJ2-1, the V gene TRBV7-3; D gene ambiguous. Deletions cut 4 bases from V and 7 bases from J, with 17 bases between. CDR3 size: 15 residues. CDR1 is SGHTA and CDR2 is FQGTGA in the germline V gene. CDR3 bases: TGTGCCAGCAGCTCAGCGCGCGGATTGGGTAATGAGCAGTTCTTC. Protein: CASSSARGLGNEQFF. The whole variable domain, remainder taken from reference TRBV7-3 and TRBJ2-1, is GAGVSQTPSNKVTEKGKYVELRCDPISGHTALYWYRQSLGQGPEFLIYFQGTGAADDSGLPNDRFFAVRPEGSVSTLKIQRTERGDSAVYLCASSSARGLGNEQFFGPGTRLTVL.

The CDR3 DNA sequence: TGTGCCACCAGCAGAGGTTCGACAGGGAGCAATCAGCCCCAGCATTTT. Protein product: CATSRGSTGSNQPQHF. The chain couples TRBV15 to TRBJ1-5, with 7 bases aligning to TRBD1. The CDR3 spans 16 residues. The germline V gene has CDR1 LNHNV and CDR2 YYDKDF (reference sequence). With V trimmed by 1 base and J by 1 base, 4 bases remained unmatched.

The chain combines TRBV5-1 with TRBJ1-4, with D possibly TRBD1 on 6 matching bases. Trimming left V 2 bases short and J 4 bases short, with 18 bases between. This CDR3 comprises 17 residues. Germline CDR1 SGHRS, CDR2 YFSETQ. This CDR3 reads CASSFRSGQRSNEKLFF. The DNA for the CDR3 is TGCGCCAGCAGCTTTAGGTCAGGACAGAGGAGTAATGAAAAACTGTTTTTT.

Turning to this clone: The DNA is omitted, as the CDR3 cannot be located on it reliably, and the CDR3 follows TCRdb's listing. V and J are TRBV11-1 and TRBJ2-1; no DNA check was done on the table's D call, TRBD2. Germline V gives CDR1 SGHAT, CDR2 FQDESV (reference sequence). The CDR3 contains 15 residues when both ends are counted. The CDR3: CASSFLWRGAGEQFF.

This rearrangement joins TRBV27 to TRBJ2-7; possibly TRBD1 for D (5 bases). In germline, CDR1 is MNHEY, CDR2 SMNVEV (reference sequence). Deletions cut 6 bases from V and 4 bases from J, with 16 bases between. CDR3 length equals 14 residues. CDR3 sequence: CASSSTLTAYEQYF. CDR3 coding DNA: TGTGCCAGCAGCTCAACCCTGACAGCATACGAGCAGTACTTC.

This clone was observed once. The chain combines TRBV19 with TRBJ1-1, with D maybe TRBD1 (5 bases). The CDR3 loop spans 14 amino acids. V gave up 8 bases and J gave up 9 bases, with 22 bases separating them. CDR1 and CDR2 from the germline V gene are LNHDA and SQIVND (reference sequence). This CDR3 is CASPPGRDGGKAFF. The CDR3 nucleotides read TGTGCCAGTCCCCCCGGCAGGGACGGGGGGAAAGCTTTCTTT.

The chain joins TRBV6-5 to TRBJ2-5; 8 bases agree with TRBD1. Germline values: CDR1 MNHEY, CDR2 SVGAGI. The V gene end was trimmed by 11 bases and the J gene end by 5 bases; junction bases not matched to a gene: 7. The CDR3 consists of 12 residues. As DNA, the CDR3 is TGTGCCGCAGGGGGCTTGAGGGAGACCCAGTACTTC. Amino acids: CAAGGLRETQYF.

The chain employs TRBV28 and TRBJ1-2; 10 positions agree with TRBD1. With V trimmed by 6 bases and J by 3 bases, 13 bases remained unmatched. This CDR3 comprises 17 residues. Germline CDR1 and CDR2: MDHEN and SYDVKM. CDR3 amino acids: CASSSGTGDEQDYGYTF. CDR3 in DNA: TGTGCCAGCAGCTCCGGGACAGGGGATGAGCAGGACTATGGCTACACCTTC.

This chain links TRBV28 with TRBJ2-3; D is unresolved. Trimming pared 5 bases from V and 6 bases from J, leaving 12 bases between. Germline V gene sequence: CDR1 MDHEN, CDR2 SYDVKM. The CDR3 totals 13 residues. CDR3 residues: CASSPLFKDTQYF. CDR3 bases: TGTGCCAGCAGTCCACTTTTTAAGGATACGCAGTATTTT.

V is TRBV18 and J is TRBJ1-2, with 9 bases aligning to TRBD1. The length of the CDR3 is 17 residues. Losses at the gene ends were 6 bases for V and 2 bases for J; bases not matched to a gene: 13. The V gene's germline CDR1 is KGHSH and CDR2 LQKENI. This CDR3 is CASSRLPGTGPNYGYTF. The CDR3 DNA sequence: TGTGCCAGCTCTCGACTACCCGGGACAGGGCCCAACTATGGCTACACCTTC.

V gene TRBV19 combines with J gene TRBJ2-7, with 9 bases that match TRBD2. CDR3 length: 14 residues. V lost 6 bases to trimming and J lost 0 bases; unmatched junction nucleotides: 3. Germline assignment: CDR1 LNHDA and CDR2 SQIVND (reference sequence). CDR3 DNA: TGTGCCAGTAGGGAGACTAGCGGCTCCTACGAGCAGTACTTC. This gives the protein CASRETSGSYEQYF.